This is a list of T cell receptor beta chains from one sample in a study of T cell repertoires in cytomegalovirus infection. TCRdb called the reads again in MiXCR, with one record for every CDR3 protein. This table holds some 57,000 distinct CDR3 sequences, roughly 32% found once. These receptors have no identified antigens. The specimen was PBMCs, sequenced either directly or after in vitro stimulation (not recorded which). The receptors shown here come from a human donor in good health (CMV status not recorded). Some clones in this sample may be carry-over from other donors' samples. Each CDR3 is given with its conserved first and last residue. A D gene is named only where the DNA matches it firmly. Rows give clone size only sometimes, using once, few, many, or a class for an expanded clone.

j_gene,abundance,v_gene,d_gene,CDR3nt,CDR3aa
TRBJ1-5,NA,TRBV19,TRBD1,TGTGCCAGTAGTGAAGGACAGGTACATCAGCCCCAGCATTTT,CASSEGQVHQPQHF
TRBJ2-7,NA,TRBV15,NA,TGTGCCACCAGCAGAGGGGAAGGCAGGGTCAACGAGCAGTACTTC,CATSRGEGRVNEQYF
TRBJ2-6,NA,TRBV28,NA,TGTGCCAGCAGTTTGTCAGGGGCGCTTATCTCTGGGGCCAACGTCCTGACTTTC,CASSLSGALISGANVLTF
TRBJ1-1,NA,TRBV6-1,NA,TGTGCCAGCGGGGCCCTTGAAGCTTTCTTT,CASGALEAFF
TRBJ2-1,few,TRBV7-6,NA,TGTGCCAGCACCCCGAAGGGGGGGGAGCACTCTGGGGAGCAGTTCTTC,CASTPKGGEHSGEQFF
TRBJ2-3,few,TRBV6-5,NA,TGTGCCAGCAGAGCCCTTAGCGGCAGAACAGATACGCAGTATTTT,CASRALSGRTDTQYF
TRBJ1-5,NA,TRBV4-1,NA,TGCGCCAGCAGCCTAACGGCGGGACCCTTCCTGGGGAATCAGCCCCAGCATTTT,CASSLTAGPFLGNQPQHF
TRBJ2-3,many,TRBV11-2,NA,TGTGCCAGCAGCTCTACTTGGGGGGATACGCAGTATTTT,CASSSTWGDTQYF
TRBJ2-1,NA,TRBV11-2,TRBD2,TGTGCCAGCAGCCCAAGCGGGGGAACCTACAATGAGCAGTTCTTC,CASSPSGGTYNEQFF
TRBJ2-7,once,TRBV6-2/TRBV6-3,TRBD1,TGTGCCAGCAGTTATCTGGACAGGGGTTTCTACGAGCAGTACTTC,CASSYLDRGFYEQYF
TRBJ1-2,few,TRBV30,NA,TGTGCCTGGGTAACAGAGCGTAACTATGGCTACACCTTC,CAWVTERNYGYTF
TRBJ2-1,few,TRBV5-4,NA,TGTGCCAGCAGCGCCGGTGGCATAGCGGCCTCCTACAATGAGCAGTTCTTC,CASSAGGIAASYNEQFF
TRBJ1-2,NA,TRBV6-1,TRBD1,TGTGCCAGCAGTGAAGGACAGGGTGATGGCTACACCTTC,CASSEGQGDGYTF
TRBJ2-7,few,TRBV4-3,TRBD1,TGCGCCAGCAGCTTCTCCGGGACAGGGGAATCCTACGAGCAGTACTTC,CASSFSGTGESYEQYF
TRBJ1-1,NA,TRBV7-9,NA,TGTGCCAGCAGCTTCGGGGTCACTGAAGCTTTCTTT,CASSFGVTEAFF
TRBJ1-5,once,TRBV20-1,NA,TGCAGTGCTAGTCCCCAGGGAGATGGTCAGCCCCAGCATTTT,CSASPQGDGQPQHF
TRBJ2-3,NA,TRBV11-3,NA,TGTGCCAGCAGCACAACCCCCGGGACCCGGACCTTGTATTTT,CASSTTPGTRTLYF
TRBJ1-3,NA,TRBV12-3/TRBV12-4,NA,TGTCCCAGCAGCGGAGCTGGAAACACCATATATTTT,CPSSGAGNTIYF
TRBJ2-3,many,TRBV12-3/TRBV12-4,NA,TGTGCCAGCAGTTTTGGGGTGCCAGATACGCAGTATTTT,CASSFGVPDTQYF
TRBJ2-7,NA,TRBV27,NA,TGTGCCAGCAGTCCCAACAGAAGGTACGAGCAGTACTTC,CASSPNRRYEQYF
TRBJ2-5,few,TRBV7-9,NA,TGTGCCAGCAGCTTAATCCCGGAGACCCAGTACTTC,CASSLIPETQYF
TRBJ1-2,few,TRBV19,TRBD1,TGTGCCAGTAGTAGGGTGGGACAGGGGAGCGGCTACACCTTC,CASSRVGQGSGYTF
TRBJ2-7,few,TRBV6-1,NA,TGTGCCAGCAGTGAATTTGGGGCTAGCTCCTACGAGCAGTACTTC,CASSEFGASSYEQYF
TRBJ2-1,NA,TRBV6-5,NA,TGTGCCAGCAGCAGACTAGTCTTTGGGGGTAATGAGCAGTTCTTC,CASSRLVFGGNEQFF
TRBJ2-1,NA,TRBV20-1,NA,TGCAGTGCTGTTAGCGCGAGCTCCTACAATGAGCAGTTCTTC,CSAVSASSYNEQFF
TRBJ2-1,NA,TRBV20-1,NA,TGCAGTGCTTCAAGACGGGATCGTCTCTCCTACAATGAGCAGTTCTTC,CSASRRDRLSYNEQFF
TRBJ2-5,few,TRBV2,NA,TGTGCCAGCCTGAGCGGTCAAGAGACCCAGTACTTC,CASLSGQETQYF
TRBJ1-4,few,TRBV7-2,TRBD1,TGTGCCAGCAGCTTAGCGTGGAGGGGGCGCGGAGAAAAACTGTTTTTT,CASSLAWRGRGEKLFF
TRBJ1-5,NA,TRBV4-2,NA,TGTGCCAGCAGCCAAGATCGGGTAGGGGCCGGGCAGCCCCAGCATTTT,CASSQDRVGAGQPQHF
TRBJ1-2,NA,TRBV5-4,TRBD1,TGTGCCAGCAGCGTAACAGGGGACTATGGCTACACCTTC,CASSVTGDYGYTF
TRBJ2-3,few,TRBV12-3/TRBV12-4,NA,TGTGCCAGCAGTTTAGGTCTTTTGACAGATACGCAGTATTTT,CASSLGLLTDTQYF
TRBJ1-4,NA,TRBV5-4,NA,TGTGCCAGCAGCTCCGTCTCTGACGGCCATAATGAAAAACTGTTTTTT,CASSSVSDGHNEKLFF
TRBJ1-1,NA,TRBV6-5,NA,TGTGCCAGCACGAGGACAGCGAACACTGAAGCTTTCTTT,CASTRTANTEAFF
TRBJ1-2,few,TRBV5-4,NA,TGTGCCAGCAGCTTACGAGGGCCAGATGGCTACACCTTC,CASSLRGPDGYTF
TRBJ2-7,few,TRBV28,TRBD1,TGTGCCAGCAGTTCCCCGTTCGGGGACAGCTCCTACGAGCAGTACTTC,CASSSPFGDSSYEQYF
TRBJ2-2,NA,TRBV7-6,TRBD2,TGTGCCAGCAGCCCAATTCTGAGCGGGAGTAGCACCGGGGAGCTGTTTTTT,CASSPILSGSSTGELFF
TRBJ2-1,many,TRBV7-8,TRBD1,TGTGCCAGCAGCTTAGGGGACAGCGAATACAATGAGCAGTTCTTC,CASSLGDSEYNEQFF
TRBJ2-5,NA,TRBV28,NA,TGTGCCAGCAGTCGCAACCGGGACGGCCAAGAGACCCAGTACTTC,CASSRNRDGQETQYF
TRBJ2-3,NA,TRBV4-1,NA,TGCGCCAGCAGCCCCTCGGTGGGGGTTTGGGCACGCACAGATACGCAGTATTTT,CASSPSVGVWARTDTQYF
TRBJ2-1,NA,TRBV6-1,TRBD2,TGTGCCAGCAGTGAAGCTCCACTAGCGATCTGGGCCTACAATGAGCAGTTCTTC,CASSEAPLAIWAYNEQFF
TRBJ2-5,NA,TRBV7-8,TRBD2,TGTGCCAGCACCACCCGATGGGCGGGAGGGGTAGAGACCCAGTACTTC,CASTTRWAGGVETQYF
TRBJ1-1,NA,TRBV12-3/TRBV12-4,NA,TGTGCCAGCAGCCGTTTAAGGACTGAAGCTTTCTTT,CASSRLRTEAFF
TRBJ2-7,NA,TRBV6-1,NA,TGTGCCAGCGGCGCAGGGTTGACCTACGAGCAGTACTTC,CASGAGLTYEQYF
TRBJ2-3,few,TRBV5-1,NA,TGCGCCAGCAGCTTGGTGGTCGGTTCCCCCACCCAGTATTTT,CASSLVVGSPTQYF
TRBJ1-5,many,TRBV12-3/TRBV12-4,NA,TGTGCCAGCAGACCATACGGGACCCGTGGCAATCAGCCCCAGCATTTT,CASRPYGTRGNQPQHF
TRBJ2-1,NA,TRBV5-1,NA,TGCGCCAGCAGCTTGGAGATTATCGCGGATGAGCAGTTCTTC,CASSLEIIADEQFF
TRBJ1-1,few,TRBV5-1,TRBD1,TGCGCCAGCAGCCGTGACAGGGGGATGAACACTGAAGCTTTCTTT,CASSRDRGMNTEAFF
TRBJ2-2,NA,TRBV12-3/TRBV12-4,NA,TGTGCCAGCAGTCCTAGAATAGGGATCGCGAACACCGGGGAGCTGTTTTTT,CASSPRIGIANTGELFF
TRBJ1-1,NA,TRBV7-9,NA,TGTGCCAGCAGCTTAGGGTACCTTGAAGCTTTCTTT,CASSLGYLEAFF
TRBJ1-1,NA,TRBV7-6,TRBD1,TGTGCCAGCAGCCCGGGACAGCTAGACACTGAAGCTTTCTTT,CASSPGQLDTEAFF